The rows below give T cell receptor beta chains drawn from one sample of a study of blood T cell repertoires in COVID-19. Sequencing was performed with immunoSEQ multiplex PCR; in TCRdb, only in-frame clones are kept and a portion is missing. The data contain more than 350,000 clones, roughly 90% of them singletons. Sequenced sample: peripheral blood. The source is a woman younger than 45 with COVID-19, enrolled during active disease. The CDR3 runs from the conserved cysteine through the conserved F or W. Only some rows state a clone size, as once, few, many or a class for expanded clones.

>-|TRBJ2-2|TRBV20-1
CSASGVQGNTGELFF
>few|TRBJ2-1|TRBV19
CASSIGTGEYEQFF
>-|TRBJ1-4|TRBV6-1
CASSETVSKEKLFF
>-|TRBJ1-3|TRBV11-2
CASSLVSFRAGNTIYF
>-|TRBJ2-3|TRBV5-1
CASSPRQGSTDTQYF
>-|TRBJ1-5|TRBV28
CASRYRGLNSNQPQHF
>-|TRBJ2-1|TRBV28
CASWAGYNEQFF
>-|TRBJ2-1|TRBV28
CATSDIYNEQFF
>-|TRBJ2-1|TRBV6-6
CASTPRTSYNEQFF
>-|TRBJ1-5|TRBV30
CAWRTGQPNQPQHF
>-|TRBJ2-7|TRBV10-3
CAISEFSLKGGYEQYF
>-|TRBJ1-6|TRBV25-1
CASSDRQGFGNSPLHF
>-|TRBJ1-2|TRBV29-1
CSSRDRDYGYTF
>-|TRBJ2-7|TRBV11-1
CASSLVGQVYYEQYF
>once|TRBJ1-6|TRBV27
CASKSGTGSLSSYNSPLHF
>-|TRBJ2-2|TRBV13
CASSSRVTGELFF
>once|TRBJ2-3|TRBV7-2
CASSRGLAGGGTDTQYF
>-|TRBJ1-4|TRBV12-3/TRBV12-4
CATSGGSEKLFF
>once|TRBJ1-2|TRBV27
CASSFGGNLIGGYTF
>-|TRBJ1-5|TRBV4-1
CASSFGQGGSQPQHF
>-|TRBJ2-5|TRBV24-1
CATSVSGKEETQYF
>-|TRBJ1-2|TRBV27
CASSPRDRINYGYTF
>-|TRBJ2-1|TRBV3-1/TRBV3-2
CASSQDLATRRKFF
>once|TRBJ2-6|TRBV5-5
CASSFSSGANVLTF
>-|TRBJ1-1|TRBV10-3
CAISEGRMNTEAFF
>few|TRBJ1-6|TRBV3-1/TRBV3-2
CASSQVPLGGSPLHF
>-|TRBJ2-3|TRBV15
CATSRVARVDQTDTQYF
>-|TRBJ1-2|TRBV5-1
CASSLDGTGHTF
>once|TRBJ2-7|TRBV6-1
CASSEGKGTGRPAYEQYF
>-|TRBJ1-5|TRBV6-2/TRBV6-3
CASSIQGAYQPQHF
>-|TRBJ1-2|TRBV2
CASSEQGTGEEGYTF
>-|TRBJ1-5|TRBV11-2
CASSLWGGGNQPQHF
>-|TRBJ1-6|TRBV19
CASSIGGTGNSPLHF
>-|TRBJ2-2|TRBV29-1
CSGAGTGNTGELFF
>-|TRBJ2-3|TRBV24-1
CATSGRTGGPSTDTQYF
>-|TRBJ1-1|TRBV7-9
CASSPQGAEAFF
>few|TRBJ1-6|TRBV10-1
CAITSGGAYNSPLHF
>-|TRBJ1-5|TRBV5-6
CASRRTSLLNSNQPQHF
>-|TRBJ2-1|TRBV19
CASRTSGRPNEQFF